Listed here is a single T cell receptor beta chain. Antigen specificity is unknown. Trimming pared 4 bases from V and 2 bases from J, leaving 13 bases between. The CDR3 is made up of 15 amino acids. Germline V gives CDR1 SGHDT, CDR2 YYEEEE. The record originates from a study of T cell responses to AZD1222 COVID-19 vaccine. Produced via immunoSEQ multiplex PCR; TCRdb's table is partial and in-frame only. The sample holds roughly 150,000 clones; 75% to 90% are singletons and the top ten take 1.5% to 2%. Study-wide results and caveats: Once two AZD1222 doses were given, Spike-specific TCR breadth and depth went up.

The chain couples TRBV5-6 to TRBJ1-3; no clear D gene. The sample here was peripheral blood, taken 28 days after the second AZD1222 dose. The clonotype originates from an adult who received the AZD1222 COVID-19 vaccine. The CDR3 sequence is CASSPQYNTGNTIYF. The CDR3 DNA reads as TGTGCCAGCAGCCCCCAATACAACACTGGAAACACCATATATTTT.